Listed here are 22 T cell receptor beta chains from one sample, sequenced in a study of identical twins' blood T cells (dated by TCRdb to 2013 to 2014). Library prep was done by 5' RACE. The run used an Illumina Genome Analyzer IIx. TCRdb's own reprocessing of the public reads used fastp at Q25 and MiXCR and kept productive beta chains. Each CDR3 protein appears once, grouped with its most common genes and DNA. The sample profile shows a few hundred thousand distinct CDR3 sequences; 28% of them were found once. The ten most abundant clones make up roughly 5.5% of the sample. The sample consisted of PBMCs. The receptors shown here come from a woman aged 18 to 55 in good health.

V usage is TRBV12-3 or TRBV12-4 and J usage is TRBJ1-2; TRBD1 matches at 7 bases. The V gene end was trimmed by 7 bases and the J gene end by 4 bases; junction bases not matched to a gene: 12. This CDR3 region has 15 residues. In nucleotides, the CDR3 is TGTGCCAGCATTTTCACAGGGGCGGTCGGCTATGGCTACACCTTC. Its protein product is CASIFTGAVGYGYTF.

This chain joins TRBV11-2 and TRBJ2-1; D call uncertain. Germline V gives CDR1 SGHAT, CDR2 FQNNGV. This CDR3 contains 12 residues. V dropped 4 bases and J dropped 10 bases, with 11 bases sitting between them. The CDR3 bases are TGTGCCAGCAGCTCCACCCTATTCGAGCAGTTCTTC. Amino acid sequence: CASSSTLFEQFF.

This clonotype turned up a few times. This chain joins TRBV24-1 and TRBJ1-1, with D maybe TRBD1 (5 bases). Trimming stripped 4 bases from V and 2 bases from J, with 13 bases between. The CDR3 consists of 15 residues. Germline V lookup: CDR1 KGHDR, CDR2 SFDVKD. CDR3 bases: TGTGCCACCAGTGAGTTGGACACGACAAACACTGAAGCTTTCTTT. It yields the protein CATSELDTTNTEAFF.

The J gene is TRBJ2-3, the V gene TRBV12-3 or TRBV12-4, with D hard to call. The ends were cut back, 6 bases at V and 2 bases at J, with 15 bases in the middle. The CDR3 has 15 residues. CDR3 nucleotide sequence: TGTGCCAGCAGCCCTGACCGGTGCTTCACAGATACGCAGTATTTT. This translates into CASSPDRCFTDTQYF.

This clonotype was seen a few times. The rearrangement joins TRBV9 to TRBJ1-2; D not certain. CDR3 length equals 12 residues. Germline lookup yields CDR1 SGDLS and CDR2 YYNGEE. V was trimmed by 0 bases and J by 6 bases, leaving 6 bases between them. The CDR3 loop reads CASSVVGDGYTF. CDR3 sequence (DNA): TGTGCCAGCAGCGTAGTGGGCGATGGCTACACCTTC. The entire variable domain, with the rest obtained from reference TRBV9 and TRBJ1-2, is as follows: DSGVTQTPKHLITATGQRVTLRCSPRSGDLSVYWYQQSLDQGLQFLIQYYNGEERAKGNILERFSAQQFPDLHSELNLSSLELGDSALYFCASSVVGDGYTFGSGTRLTVV.

Of note for this clonotype: At one end the junction does not follow the germline gene, possibly because of a read error. The CDR3 region is CSHLGPGQGFF. The CDR3 DNA reads TGCAGCCACCTGGGGCCGGGACAGGGATTTTTT. The genes are TRBV29-1 and TRBJ2-3; 9 bases map to TRBD1. The CDR3 is made up of 11 amino acids. CDR1 SQVTM and CDR2 ANQGSEA come from the germline V gene.

As to this clonotype: A clone one base away is much larger, so this may be a read error. V is TRBV10-1 and J is TRBJ2-7; D is uncertain. The CDR3 is made up of 12 amino acids. Germline CDR1 is WNHNN and CDR2 is SYGVQD (reference sequence). CDR3 amino acids: CASRTNSYEHYF. In DNA, the CDR3 is TGCGCCAGCAGGACAAACTCCTACGAGCATTACTTC.

This clonotype appeared a few times. J is TRBJ2-1 and V is TRBV7-9; possibly TRBD1 for D (5 bases). There are 15 residues in the CDR3. Trimming removed 2 bases at V and 4 bases at J, with 12 bases between. Germline CDR1 is SEHNR and CDR2 is FQNEAQ (reference sequence). CDR3 sequence reads: CASSLLGDLYNEQFF. In nucleotides, the CDR3 is TGTGCCAGCAGCTTATTAGGGGATCTATACAATGAGCAGTTCTTC.

This clonotype was observed a few times. The rearrangement links TRBV27 to TRBJ2-7; the match to TRBD1 covers 8 bases. This CDR3 is built from 16 residues. Germline CDR1 reads MNHEY; CDR2 reads SMNVEV (reference sequence). J gave up 4 bases and V 2 bases, and 10 bases lay outside the gene matches. The CDR3 bases are TGTGCCAGCAGTTTACCCTCGACAGGGGTGGGTTACGAGCAGTACTTC. Residues: CASSLPSTGVGYEQYF.

This clonotype was counted once. This may be a read error, as it is one base from a much larger clone. The rearrangement uses TRBV2 and TRBJ1-2; no clear D gene. Per the germline V gene, CDR1 is SNHLY and CDR2 is FYNNEI. V was pared by 10 bases and J by 7 bases, with 13 bases between. The CDR3 has 11 amino acids. CDR3 loop: CAIKIDGGYTF. The CDR3 region has the DNA TGTGCCATCAAGATTGACGGTGGCTACACCTTC.

This chain links TRBV20-1 with TRBJ2-1; D is unresolved. This CDR3 region has 13 residues. V dropped 0 bases and J dropped 8 bases, with 11 bases sitting between them. CDR1 and CDR2 (germline): DFQATT, SNEGSKA (reference sequence). The CDR3 protein is CSARDRVLDEQFF. In DNA, the CDR3 is TGCAGTGCTAGAGATCGGGTTTTGGATGAGCAGTTCTTC.

In its sample, this clonotype was seen many times. This chain uses TRBV5-1 with TRBJ1-1; tentative D call: TRBD1 (6 bases). The CDR3 is 15 amino acids. V lost 0 bases, J lost 1 base, and 10 bases lay in between. In germline, CDR1 is SGHRS, CDR2 YFSETQ. CDR3 DNA: TGCGCCAGCAGCTTGGGGACAGTCACGAACACTGAAGCTTTCTTT. Encoded protein: CASSLGTVTNTEAFF.

This chain uses TRBV5-1 with TRBJ2-1, with D possibly TRBD1 on 6 matching bases. Trimming left V 1 base short and J 3 bases short, with 8 bases between. Germline values: CDR1 SGHRS, CDR2 YFSETQ. CDR3 length: 14 amino acids. CDR3 coding DNA: TGCGCCAGCAGCTTGCAGGGACACTACAATGAGCAGTTCTTC. Translating gives CASSLQGHYNEQFF.

A few counts support this clonotype. The chain employs TRBV5-1 and TRBJ1-4; tentatively, D is TRBD1 (5 bases). Germline loops: CDR1 SGHRS, CDR2 YFSETQ. Trimming stripped 4 bases from V and 8 bases from J, with 15 bases between. The CDR3 extends over 14 amino acids. The CDR3 nucleotides read TGCGCCAGCAGCGGACGGGGGGGTGGCGAAAAACTGTTTTTT. Amino acids: CASSGRGGGEKLFF.

J is TRBJ1-4 and V is TRBV5-1; the D is unclear. V was trimmed by 4 bases and J by 0 bases, leaving 7 bases between them. CDR1 and CDR2 (germline): SGHRS, YFSETQ. CDR3 length equals 14 residues. In DNA form, the CDR3 reads TGCGCCAGCAGCCCAACAGCAACTAATGAAAAACTGTTTTTT. Translating gives CASSPTATNEKLFF.

The chain joins TRBV19 to TRBJ1-5, with unresolved D. Trimming pared 3 bases from V and 3 bases from J, leaving 9 bases between. Germline V gives CDR1 LNHDA, CDR2 SQIVND (reference sequence). The CDR3 extends over 14 amino acids. The CDR3 sequence is CASSITQLNQPQHF. The CDR3 nucleotides read TGTGCCAGTAGTATTACGCAGCTCAATCAGCCCCAGCATTTT.

There are a few counts of this clonotype. The CDR3 loop reads CASSVEGGRTDTQYF. The CDR3 DNA reads TGTGCCAGCAGCGTAGAGGGCGGGAGGACAGATACGCAGTATTTT. The V call is TRBV9, the J call TRBJ2-3, with 8 bases that match TRBD2. V shed 0 bases, J shed 3 bases, and the junction held 3 bases outside the gene matches. The CDR3 totals 15 residues. The germline CDR1 and CDR2 sequences are SGDLS and YYNGEE.

The V call is TRBV12-3 or TRBV12-4, the J call TRBJ1-1; possibly TRBD1 for D (5 bases). Trimming shortened V by 6 bases and J by 4 bases, and 12 bases separated the two germline ends. The length of the CDR3 is 13 residues. CDR3 coding DNA: TGTGCCAGCAGCAATCTCGGGGCCACTGAAGCTTTCTTT. Amino acids: CASSNLGATEAFF.

This chain joins TRBV11-3 and TRBJ1-4; 8 bases align to TRBD1. J gave up 1 base and V 5 bases, and 6 bases lay outside the gene matches. Germline lookup yields CDR1 SGHNT and CDR2 YENEEA. The CDR3 has 16 residues. CDR3 region: CASSPGGSLTNEKLFF. The CDR3 region has the DNA TGTGCCAGCAGCCCAGGGGGCTCCCTAACTAATGAAAAACTGTTTTTT. The whole variable domain, filled in from reference TRBV11-3 and TRBJ1-4, reads EAGVVQSPRYKIIEKKQPVAFWCNPISGHNTLYWYLQNLGQGPELLIRYENEEAVDDSQLPKDRFSAERLKGVDSTLKIQPAELGDSAVYLCASSPGGSLTNEKLFFGSGTQLSVL.

As for this clonotype: A junction boundary mismatches the germline segment, possibly from a read error. The rearrangement uses TRBV5-5 and TRBJ1-5; 9 bases match TRBD1. The germline V gene encodes CDR1 SGHKS and CDR2 YYEKEE (reference sequence). The CDR3 spans 15 residues. CDR3 amino acids: CASSFGTGKNQPRHF. Here the CDR3 DNA reads TGTGCCAGCAGCTTTGGGACAGGGAAGAATCAGCCCCGGCATTTT.

This clonotype was counted many times. This chain connects TRBV6-5 to TRBJ1-2; possibly TRBD1 for D (6 bases). Trimming shortened V by 1 base and J by 4 bases, and 10 bases separated the two germline ends. The V gene's germline CDR1 is MNHEY and CDR2 SVGAGI. The CDR3 spans 14 residues. The CDR3 protein is CASSYYDRPYGYTF. DNA for the CDR3: TGTGCCAGCAGTTACTACGACAGGCCCTATGGCTACACCTTC.

This clonotype was observed a few times. CDR3 DNA: TGCGCCAGCAGCTTATTGGACACGAGGGACACTGAAGCTTTCTTT. As protein: CASSLLDTRDTEAFF. J is TRBJ1-1 and V is TRBV5-1; D perhaps matches TRBD1 (5 bases). Germline loops: CDR1 SGHRS, CDR2 YFSETQ. CDR3 length equals 15 residues. Trimming took 2 bases from V and 3 from J, leaving 14 bases between them. The variable domain in full, completed from reference TRBV5-1 and TRBJ1-1, reads KAGVTQTPRYLIKTRGQQVTLSCSPISGHRSVSWYQQTPGQGLQFLFEYFSETQRNKGNFPGRFSGRQFSNSRSEMNVSTLELGDSALYLCASSLLDTRDTEAFFGQGTRLTVV.